This T cell receptor beta chain was sequenced during a study of cytomegalovirus exposure and HLA in healthy donors. The study, taken as a whole, reports: A missense DCLRE1C variant was associated with V- and J-gene trimming of TCR beta chains in a later analysis, and an independent cohort replicated the association. The authors judged a highly shared variant cluster likely a sequencing artifact.

This clone has only a few counts. What it recognizes is unknown. V was clipped by 4 bases and J by 8 bases, with 14 bases between them. Germline CDR1 ENHRY, CDR2 SYGVKD. The CDR3 consists of 13 residues. Primers: 60 Vbeta forward and 13 Jbeta reverse. Only in-frame clones appear in the TCRdb table, and some are missing; sequencing was by immunoSEQ multiplex PCR. The sample consists of roughly 99,000 clones, 60% to 80% of them appearing once. Sequenced input: PBMCs. This sequence was found in a man between 18 and 35 years old in good health and CMV-seronegative. The V gene is TRBV10-3, the J gene TRBJ1-2; D uncertain. CDR3 amino acids: CAISVMEGGGYTF. In DNA, the CDR3 is TGTGCCATCAGTGTAATGGAGGGAGGCGGCTACACCTTC.